These 30 T cell receptor beta chains originate from one sample sequenced in a study of blood T cells in healthy people across ages. Then a second PCR, running roughly 6 to 12 cycles, was carried out with a sample-barcoded 5' primer and a J-beta primer mix. MiXCR was run by TCRdb on the 5' RACE reads, yielding one entry per CDR3 protein. The sample contains 700,000 to 1,000,000 distinct CDR3 sequences, under 45% of which appear only once. The sample was blood. These receptors were obtained from a man between 60 and 75 years old in good health.

This clonotype was observed at least ten times. The gene calls are TRBV9 and TRBJ2-5, with D perhaps matching TRBD2 (6 bases). Trimming cost V 1 base and J 5 bases, with 15 bases left between them. The germline V gene encodes CDR1 SGDLS and CDR2 YYNGEE. The CDR3 contains 15 residues. The CDR3 coding sequence is TGTGCCAGCAGCGTAAGAGCGGGCGGAGGGGAGACCCAGTACTTC. This translates into CASSVRAGGGETQYF.

The chain recombines TRBV29-1 with TRBJ2-1; no clear D gene. The CDR3 is 15 residues long. Germline loops: CDR1 SQVTM, CDR2 ANQGSEA. Trimming left V 3 bases short and J 4 bases short, with 16 bases between. The CDR3: CSVEGIYFGYNEQFF. CDR3 sequence (DNA): TGCAGCGTTGAGGGGATTTACTTCGGGTACAATGAGCAGTTCTTC.

This clonotype was recorded a few times. The chain joins TRBV4-1 to TRBJ2-5; a weak D match, TRBD1 (5 bases). Germline loops: CDR1 MGHRA, CDR2 YSYEKL. The CDR3 loop spans 17 amino acids. The V and J ends lost 0 bases and 2 bases respectively, with 16 bases between them. The CDR3: CASSQDGDWGSQETQYF. The CDR3 DNA is TGCGCCAGCAGCCAAGATGGCGACTGGGGCAGTCAAGAGACCCAGTACTTC.

The chain carries TRBV9 and TRBJ2-6, with TRBD2 as a possible D gene (6 bases). Trimming took off 2 bases at V and 9 bases at J, with 18 bases between the two ends. Germline CDR1 SGDLS, CDR2 YYNGEE. This CDR3 is 16 amino acids long. CDR3 sequence: CASSVPGVDDSNVLTF. CDR3 DNA: TGTGCCAGCAGCGTTCCGGGGGTAGATGATAGCAACGTCCTGACTTTC.

This CDR3 reads CASSGDWDRGRETQYF. The CDR3 nucleotides are TGTGCCAGCAGCGGCGATTGGGACAGGGGTAGGGAGACCCAGTACTTC. The V gene is TRBV7-9, the J gene TRBJ2-5; TRBD1 matches 10 bases. Germline trimming cut 5 bases from V and 5 bases from J; bases unmatched to any gene: 11. Germline assignment: CDR1 SEHNR and CDR2 FQNEAQ (reference sequence). This CDR3 contains 16 residues. Full variable domain (rest looked up from reference TRBV7-9 and TRBJ2-5): DTGVSQNPRHKITKRGQNVTFRCDPISEHNRLYWYRQTLGQGPEFLTYFQNEAQLEKSRLLSDRFSAERPKGSFSTLEIQRTEQGDSAMYLCASSGDWDRGRETQYFGPGTRLLVL.

This chain connects TRBV5-1 to TRBJ2-5, with a weak D call TRBD2 (5 bases). Germline V CDR1 and CDR2: SGHRS, YFSETQ. V lost 2 bases and J 5 bases, leaving 16 bases between the germline ends. The CDR3 is 15 amino acids. The CDR3 DNA sequence: TGCGCCAGCAGCTTAACACCACTAGACACGGAGACCCAGTACTTC. Amino acid sequence: CASSLTPLDTETQYF.

This rearrangement joins TRBV20-1 to TRBJ1-2; D not certain. CDR1 is DFQATT and CDR2 is SNEGSKA in the germline V gene (reference sequence). The length of the CDR3 is 12 residues. The V gene lost 5 bases and the J gene lost 2 bases, with 9 bases spanning the gap. DNA of the CDR3: TGCAGTGCTCCGACGGAGAACTATGGCTACACCTTC. It translates to CSAPTENYGYTF.

J is TRBJ2-1 and V is TRBV9, with D uncertain. CDR1 SGDLS and CDR2 YYNGEE come from the germline V gene. V lost 7 bases and J 1 base, leaving 12 bases between the germline ends. The CDR3 covers 14 residues. DNA of the CDR3: TGTGCCAGCGGACCTCATCCTTCCTACAATGAGCAGTTCTTC. Translated, it gives CASGPHPSYNEQFF.

The J gene is TRBJ1-1, the V gene TRBV20-1, with D possibly TRBD1 on 6 matching bases. V lost 5 bases and J lost 3, with 25 bases in between. CDR1 is DFQATT, CDR2 SNEGSKA, per germline (reference sequence). CDR3 length: 17 amino acids. The CDR3 DNA reads as TGCAGTGCTCGGCAGGGGCGCAAAGGTTTTTCAGACACTGAAGCTTTCTTT. It is translated as CSARQGRKGFSDTEAFF.

The chain combines TRBV6-2 or TRBV6-3 with TRBJ2-7, with 9 bases matching TRBD1. The length of the CDR3 is 18 residues. Trimming cost V 0 bases and J 5 bases; bases outside gene matches: 14. In germline, CDR1 is MNHEY, CDR2 SVGEGT. CDR3: CASSYSITAWTGANEQYF. Written as DNA, the CDR3 is TGTGCCAGCAGTTACTCGATCACTGCCTGGACAGGGGCTAACGAGCAGTACTTC.

Only a few counts were recorded for this clonotype. V is TRBV7-2 and J is TRBJ2-6; 11 bases line up with TRBD1. This CDR3 is built from 19 residues. V lost 5 bases, J lost 0 bases, and 9 bases stayed unmatched. Germline CDR1 and CDR2: SGHTA and FQGNSA. The CDR3 loop reads CASSNSWGQGDSGANVLTF. CDR3 sequence (DNA): TGTGCCAGCAGCAACTCGTGGGGACAGGGGGACTCTGGGGCCAACGTCCTGACTTTC.

Concerning this clonotype itself: An end of the junction differs from the germline gene, which may be a read error. The rearrangement links TRBV20-1 to TRBJ1-6; TRBD1 agrees at 9 bases. Germline values: CDR1 DFQATT, CDR2 SNEGSKA (reference sequence). This CDR3 is 14 amino acids long. CDR3: CSARVGQGQSPLHF. The CDR3, as DNA: TGCAGCGCTAGAGTGGGACAGGGTCAATCACCCCTCCACTTT.

There are a few counts of this clonotype. This chain connects TRBV6-5 to TRBJ1-5, with D tentatively TRBD1 (5 bases). V shed 10 bases and J shed 4 bases, with 17 bases lying between them. Germline V lookup: CDR1 MNHEY, CDR2 SVGAGI. The CDR3 is 14 amino acids. CDR3 coding DNA: TGTGCCACAGCCCCCGACAGAAAAAATCAGCCCCAGCATTTT. This sequence encodes CATAPDRKNQPQHF.

CDR3 residues: CASSLRGGARTDTQYF. The CDR3 DNA reads TGCGCCAGCAGCCTCCGTGGCGGGGCCAGGACAGATACGCAGTATTTT. The J gene is TRBJ2-3, the V gene TRBV4-1; weak D call: TRBD2 (6 bases). The ends were cut back, 4 bases at V and 3 bases at J, with 17 bases in the middle. Germline V lookup: CDR1 MGHRA, CDR2 YSYEKL. The CDR3 consists of 16 residues.

This clonotype was seen a few times. The gene calls are TRBV20-1 and TRBJ2-1; tentatively, D is TRBD2 (6 bases). With 0 bases removed from V and 0 bases from J, the gap between germline ends came to 9 bases. The CDR3 loop spans 15 amino acids. The germline V gene has CDR1 DFQATT and CDR2 SNEGSKA (reference sequence). CDR3 sequence: CSARDRGSSYNEQFF. In DNA, the CDR3 is TGCAGTGCTAGAGATCGGGGGAGCTCCTACAATGAGCAGTTCTTC.

The chain uses TRBV6-2 or TRBV6-3 and TRBJ2-7, with 7 bases identical to TRBD1. The CDR3 extends over 15 amino acids. CDR1 MNHEY and CDR2 SVGEGT come from the germline V gene. Trimming removed 5 bases from V and 3 bases from J; junction bases left unmatched: 10. CDR3 coding DNA: TGTGCCAGCAGTACCAGGCGACAGGGTTTCTACGAGCAGTACTTC. Its protein is CASSTRRQGFYEQYF.

The chain carries TRBV2 and TRBJ2-1, with a possible D match to TRBD2 (6 bases). Germline V gene data show CDR1 as SNHLY and CDR2 as FYNNEI. Trimming left V 6 bases short and J 6 bases short, with 12 bases between. The CDR3 consists of 13 residues. CDR3 bases: TGTGCCAGCAGAGCTTTAGCGGCCAATGAGCAGTTCTTC. Encoded protein: CASRALAANEQFF.

This rearrangement joins TRBV20-1 to TRBJ2-2; perhaps TRBD2 as D (8 bases). Trimming removed 2 bases from V and 6 bases from J, with 13 bases in between. This CDR3 has 14 residues. Germline lookup yields CDR1 DFQATT and CDR2 SNEGSKA (reference sequence). The CDR3 region is CSARYGRGPGELFF. Written as DNA, the CDR3 is TGCAGTGCTAGATACGGGAGGGGGCCCGGGGAGCTGTTTTTT.

The chain carries TRBV4-3 and TRBJ1-2; 7 nucleotides line up with TRBD1. Germline assignment: CDR1 LGHNA and CDR2 YSLEER. V was clipped by 0 bases and J by 4 bases; unmatched bases: 5. This CDR3 is 15 amino acids long. The CDR3: CASSQDRTGLYGYTF. CDR3 nucleotides: TGCGCCAGCAGCCAAGACCGGACAGGACTCTATGGCTACACCTTC.

The rearrangement links TRBV4-3 to TRBJ1-2; TRBD1 agrees at 7 bases. CDR3 length: 15 residues. The V gene's germline CDR1 is LGHNA and CDR2 YSLEER. The trim removed 0 bases at V and 6 bases at J, leaving 7 bases unmatched. The CDR3 DNA reads as TGCGCCAGCAGCCAAGATCAGAGAGGGGGCGATGGCTACACCTTC. Amino acids: CASSQDQRGGDGYTF.

The sample holds a few counts of this clonotype. The chain couples TRBV30 to TRBJ2-5; 7 bases align to TRBD2. The CDR3 runs 14 residues. J lost 2 bases, V lost 5 bases, and 8 bases had no gene match. The germline V gene has CDR1 GTSNPN and CDR2 SVGIG (reference sequence). Here the CDR3 reads CAWGTGTTQETQYF. DNA of the CDR3: TGTGCCTGGGGGACCGGGACTACTCAAGAGACCCAGTACTTC.

The genes are TRBV5-1 and TRBJ2-2, with TRBD1 as a possible D gene (6 bases). Germline V gives CDR1 SGHRS, CDR2 YFSETQ. The CDR3 has 15 residues. V shed 4 bases and J shed 0 bases, with 10 bases lying between them. The CDR3 DNA is TGCGCCAGCAGCCGGGACACTTCGAACACCGGGGAGCTGTTTTTT. This gives the protein CASSRDTSNTGELFF. The whole variable domain, filled in from reference TRBV5-1 and TRBJ2-2, reads KAGVTQTPRYLIKTRGQQVTLSCSPISGHRSVSWYQQTPGQGLQFLFEYFSETQRNKGNFPGRFSGRQFSNSRSEMNVSTLELGDSALYLCASSRDTSNTGELFFGEGSRLTVL.

The gene calls are TRBV4-3 and TRBJ2-3, with no clear D. Germline loops: CDR1 LGHNA, CDR2 YSLEER. The germline V and J ends were trimmed by 1 base and 2 bases, with 10 bases remaining between them. The CDR3 has 15 residues. In DNA, the CDR3 is TGCGCCAGCAGCCAAGGACCGACTCCCACAGATACGCAGTATTTT. This gives the protein CASSQGPTPTDTQYF.

V usage is TRBV29-1 and J usage is TRBJ2-1; possibly TRBD1 for D (7 bases). The CDR3 totals 11 residues. Germline CDR1 reads SQVTM; CDR2 reads ANQGSEA. V shed 7 bases and J shed 10 bases, with 14 bases lying between them. The CDR3 DNA sequence: TGCAGCGGTAACAGGGGAGGAGAGCAGTTCTTC. Translation gives CSGNRGGEQFF.

This chain links TRBV7-3 with TRBJ2-2; tentative D call: TRBD1 (6 bases). Germline V CDR1 and CDR2: SGHTA, FQGTGA. Trimming left V 4 bases short and J 7 bases short, with 19 bases between. The CDR3 consists of 16 residues. The CDR3 sequence is CASSYTRTGLGGELFF. The DNA for the CDR3 is TGTGCCAGCAGCTACACTAGAACAGGGCTCGGCGGGGAGCTGTTTTTT.

This clonotype was observed a few times. This chain uses TRBV2 with TRBJ2-7; possible D gene TRBD2, 5 bases. This CDR3 contains 14 residues. V lost 6 bases, J lost 4 bases, and 16 bases lay in between. Germline CDR1 is SNHLY and CDR2 is FYNNEI. The CDR3, as DNA: TGTGCCAGCAGCTGGGATACTAGACGGTACGAGCAGTACTTC. Protein sequence: CASSWDTRRYEQYF. The full variable domain, with the rest looked up from reference TRBV2 and TRBJ2-7, is EPEVTQTPSHQVTQMGQEVILRCVPISNHLYFYWYRQILGQKVEFLVSFYNNEISEKSEIFDDQFSVERPDGSNFTLKIRSTKLEDSAMYFCASSWDTRRYEQYFGPGTRLTVT.

The chain uses TRBV2 and TRBJ2-5; perhaps TRBD2 as D (6 bases). The germline V and J ends were trimmed by 6 bases and 3 bases, with 17 bases remaining between them. This CDR3 region has 15 residues. The germline gives CDR1 SNHLY, CDR2 FYNNEI. The CDR3, as DNA: TGTGCCAGCAGCGGCTGGTGCGGGGATAAAGAGACCCAGTACTTC. It specifies CASSGWCGDKETQYF.

Of note for this clonotype: The junction and the germline gene differ at one end; a read error may be behind it. V usage is TRBV20-1 and J usage is TRBJ1-5, with a tentative D call TRBD1 (6 bases). Germline V gene sequence: CDR1 DFQATT, CDR2 SNEGSKA (reference sequence). CDR3 length: 14 amino acids. The CDR3 sequence is CSARAGGANQPQHF. CDR3 nucleotides: TGCAGTGCTAGGGCCGGGGGCGCGAATCAGCCTCAGCATTTT.

This clonotype was counted only a few times. V and J are TRBV12-3 or TRBV12-4 and TRBJ2-3; D is possibly TRBD2 (6 bases). Trimming stripped 1 base from V and 4 bases from J, with 12 bases between. This CDR3 is built from 15 residues. CDR3 nucleotides: TGTGCCAGCAGTTTAGGACGGCGGGGCCCAGATACGCAGTATTTT. Its translation: CASSLGRRGPDTQYF.

The table lists this clonotype with a count of one. This chain's CDR3 is CAISRRDSEGYEQYF. Written as DNA, the CDR3 is TGTGCCATCAGCCGCCGGGACAGTGAGGGCTACGAGCAGTACTTC. The V gene is TRBV10-3, the J gene TRBJ2-7; 7 bases line up with TRBD1. The CDR3 consists of 15 residues. Germline V gene sequence: CDR1 ENHRY, CDR2 SYGVKD. After removal of 6 bases from V and 3 bases from J, the junction contained 11 bases not matched to a gene.